Listed here is a single T cell receptor beta chain. The data derive from a study of blood T cell repertoires in COVID-19. About the research overall: Italy, Spain and the United States were the sources of the convalescent and acute COVID-19 samples.

This CDR3 spans 15 amino acids. In germline, CDR1 is MNHEY, CDR2 SVGAGI. V was pared by 8 bases and J by 3 bases, with 11 bases of the junction left unmatched. Sequencing was performed with immunoSEQ multiplex PCR; in TCRdb, only in-frame clones are kept and a portion is missing. This sample has roughly 92,000 clones, with roughly 84% found just once. This clonotype was sampled from a woman at least 80 years old with acute or convalescent COVID-19. V usage is TRBV6-5 and J usage is TRBJ2-5, with 8 bases lining up with TRBD1. The sequenced sample was peripheral blood. The CDR3 coding sequence is TGTGCCAGCGGCCAGACAGGGGCCAAAGAAGAGACCCAGTACTTC. Its translation is CASGQTGAKEETQYF.